This paragraph reports one TCR beta chain. This entry is derived from a study of blood T cell repertoires in COVID-19. Germline CDR1 LNHDA, CDR2 SQIVND (reference sequence). This CDR3 has 14 residues. Trimming took 9 bases from V and 4 from J, leaving 17 bases between them. The data were produced by immunoSEQ multiplex PCR, yet TCRdb's version contains in-frame clones alone and is incomplete. Of 14,000 or so clones listed, over 80% were seen once; the top ten hold about a sixth. V usage is TRBV19 and J usage is TRBJ2-3; maybe TRBD2 (6 bases). The clonotype was recovered from a man in his forties or fifties with active or convalescent COVID-19. Sequenced: peripheral blood. CDR3 bases: TGTGCCAGCAAGACTAGGATTGAGCCAGATACGCAGTATTTT. It specifies CASKTRIEPDTQYF.